This record concerns one T cell receptor beta chain sequence. Its matching antigen is unknown. Unique molecular identifiers were incorporated when the TCRbeta library was constructed. TCRdb redid the calling of the PCR reads with MiXCR, one entry per CDR3 protein. The table shows nearly 350,000 distinct CDR3 sequences, with 15% to 20% occurring only once. These data originate in a study of T-cell reconstitution after alpha-beta-depleted transplantation in children. Whole-study findings and limits: About two months after transplant, alpha-beta T cells reportedly came from several hundred expanded graft clones. Surviving thymic progenitors and recipient T cells were the source of high TCRbeta diversity at day 60 in some patients. Most T-cell counts and diversity one year after the transplant came from T cells that were newly produced.

Trimming stripped 0 bases from V and 1 base from J, with 12 bases between. Germline lookup yields CDR1 SGHRS and CDR2 YFSETQ. This CDR3 has 16 amino acids. The clonotype was recovered from a male patient aged 2-15 years who had a stem cell transplant for acute lymphoblastic leukemia, so the T cells may come from the graft donor. The specimen comprised PBMCs, mostly from graft donor cells, sampled 360 days after TCRalphabeta/CD19-depleted stem cell transplant. The chain joins TRBV5-1 to TRBJ2-3; D gene ambiguous. This chain's CDR3 is CASSLVQTLRTDTQYF. In nucleotides, the CDR3 is TGCGCCAGCAGCTTGGTCCAGACTCTTCGCACAGATACGCAGTATTTT.